This T cell receptor beta chain was observed in a study of sequential checkpoint blockade in melanoma. Regarding treatment: randomized to nivolumab then ipilimumab (arm A) or the reverse (arm B). From thawed PBMCs, live CD3+CD8+ cells negative for CD19 and CD56 were sorted. Only in-frame clones appear in the TCRdb table, and some are missing; sequencing was by immunoSEQ multiplex PCR. The table lists around 15,000 clones, roughly 93% of them singletons. V dropped 3 bases and J dropped 0 bases, with 10 bases sitting between them. Germline CDR1 and CDR2: SGHRS and YFSETQ. The CDR3 spans 15 residues. The chain carries TRBV5-1 and TRBJ1-3; D remains ambiguous. This clonotype was obtained from a human donor with melanoma. Source: CD8+ T cells sorted from blood (inferred from file names), taken from a patient given nivolumab and ipilimumab in sequence. Written as DNA, the CDR3 is TGCGCCAGCAGCTCCGGACGGGACTCTGGAAACACCATATATTTT. It translates to CASSSGRDSGNTIYF.